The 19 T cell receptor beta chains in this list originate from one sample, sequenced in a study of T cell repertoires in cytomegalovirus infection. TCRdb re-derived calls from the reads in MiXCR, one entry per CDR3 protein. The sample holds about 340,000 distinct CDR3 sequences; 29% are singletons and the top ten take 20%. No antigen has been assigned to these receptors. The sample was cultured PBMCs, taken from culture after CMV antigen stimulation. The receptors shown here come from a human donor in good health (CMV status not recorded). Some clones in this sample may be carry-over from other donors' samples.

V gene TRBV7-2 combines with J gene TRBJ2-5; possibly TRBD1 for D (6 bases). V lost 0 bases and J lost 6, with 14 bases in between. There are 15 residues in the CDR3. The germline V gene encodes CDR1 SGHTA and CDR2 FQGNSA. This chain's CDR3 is CASSLAQGREKTQYF. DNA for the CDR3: TGTGCCAGCAGCTTAGCACAGGGAAGGGAAAAGACCCAGTACTTC.

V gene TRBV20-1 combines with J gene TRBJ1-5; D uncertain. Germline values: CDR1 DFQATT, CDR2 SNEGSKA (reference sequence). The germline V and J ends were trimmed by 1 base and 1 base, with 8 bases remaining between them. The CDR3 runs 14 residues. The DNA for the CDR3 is TGCAGTGCTAGAGGTATCCGGAGCAATCAGCCCCAGCATTTT. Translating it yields CSARGIRSNQPQHF.

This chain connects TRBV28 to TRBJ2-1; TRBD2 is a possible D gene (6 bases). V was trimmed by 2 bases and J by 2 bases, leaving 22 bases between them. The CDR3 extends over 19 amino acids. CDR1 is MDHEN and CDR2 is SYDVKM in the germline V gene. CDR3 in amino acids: CASSLIGPSVLDAYNEQFF. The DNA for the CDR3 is TGTGCCAGCAGTTTAATCGGGCCTAGCGTTCTAGACGCCTACAATGAGCAGTTCTTC.

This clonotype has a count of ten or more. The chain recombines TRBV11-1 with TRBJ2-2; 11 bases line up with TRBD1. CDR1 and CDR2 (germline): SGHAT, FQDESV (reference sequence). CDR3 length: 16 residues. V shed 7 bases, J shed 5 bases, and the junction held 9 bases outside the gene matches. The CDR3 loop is CASTTGQGGTTGELFF. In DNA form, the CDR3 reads TGTGCCAGCACAACGGGACAGGGGGGAACTACCGGGGAGCTGTTTTTT.

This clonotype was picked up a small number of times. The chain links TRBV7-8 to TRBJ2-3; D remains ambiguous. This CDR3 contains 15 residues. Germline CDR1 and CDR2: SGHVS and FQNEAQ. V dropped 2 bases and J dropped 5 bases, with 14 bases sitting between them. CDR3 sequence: CASSLRQTRGDTQYF. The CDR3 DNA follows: TGTGCCAGCAGCTTACGTCAGACCCGAGGAGATACGCAGTATTTT.

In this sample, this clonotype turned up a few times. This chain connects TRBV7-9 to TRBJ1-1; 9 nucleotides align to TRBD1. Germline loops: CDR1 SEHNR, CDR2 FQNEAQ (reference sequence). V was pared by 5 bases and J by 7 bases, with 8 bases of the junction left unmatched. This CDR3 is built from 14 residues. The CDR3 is CASSTSGQGSEAFF. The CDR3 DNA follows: TGTGCCAGCAGCACCTCGGGACAGGGAAGTGAAGCTTTCTTT.

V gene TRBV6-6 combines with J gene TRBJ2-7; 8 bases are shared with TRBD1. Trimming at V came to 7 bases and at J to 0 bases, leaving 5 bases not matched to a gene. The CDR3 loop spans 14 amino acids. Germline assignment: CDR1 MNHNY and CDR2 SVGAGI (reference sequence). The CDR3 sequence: CASKAGGTSYEQYF. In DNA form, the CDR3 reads TGTGCCAGCAAAGCAGGGGGCACCTCCTACGAGCAGTACTTC.

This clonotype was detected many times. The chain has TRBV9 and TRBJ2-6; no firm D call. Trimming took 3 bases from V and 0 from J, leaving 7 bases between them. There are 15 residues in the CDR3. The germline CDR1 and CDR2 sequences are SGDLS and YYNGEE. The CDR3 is CASSAVYSGANVLTF. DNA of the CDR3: TGTGCCAGCAGCGCAGTTTACTCTGGGGCCAACGTCCTGACTTTC.

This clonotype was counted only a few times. Here the CDR3 reads CASRGRYGTEQYF. DNA of the CDR3: TGTGCCAGCAGGGGACGGTACGGGACCGAGCAGTACTTC. This chain uses TRBV12-3 or TRBV12-4 with TRBJ2-7, with D tentatively TRBD1 or TRBD2 (5 bases each). The ends were cut back, 6 bases at V and 6 bases at J, with 15 bases in the middle. There are 13 residues in the CDR3.

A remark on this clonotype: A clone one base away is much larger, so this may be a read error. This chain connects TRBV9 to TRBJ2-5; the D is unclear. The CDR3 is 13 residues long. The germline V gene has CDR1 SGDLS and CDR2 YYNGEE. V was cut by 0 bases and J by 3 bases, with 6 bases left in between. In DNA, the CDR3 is TGTGCCAGCAGCGTAGGGGCGGAAGAGACCCAGTACTTC. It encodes CASSVGAEETQYF.

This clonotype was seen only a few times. The chain's CDR3 is CASSLEGGRAGETQYF. CDR3 DNA sequence: TGCGCCAGCAGCTTGGAAGGCGGGAGGGCCGGAGAGACCCAGTACTTC. The rearrangement joins TRBV5-1 to TRBJ2-5; TRBD2 matches 9 bases. Trimming removed 0 bases from V and 4 bases from J; junction bases left unmatched: 7. CDR3 size: 16 residues. Germline V gene lookup returns CDR1 SGHRS and CDR2 YFSETQ.

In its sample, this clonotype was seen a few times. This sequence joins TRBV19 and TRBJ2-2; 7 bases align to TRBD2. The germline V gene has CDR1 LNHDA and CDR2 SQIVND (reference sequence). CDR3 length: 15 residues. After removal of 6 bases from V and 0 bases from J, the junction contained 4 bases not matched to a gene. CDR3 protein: CASRTSGTNTGELFF. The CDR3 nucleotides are TGTGCCAGTAGGACGAGCGGGACGAACACCGGGGAGCTGTTTTTT.

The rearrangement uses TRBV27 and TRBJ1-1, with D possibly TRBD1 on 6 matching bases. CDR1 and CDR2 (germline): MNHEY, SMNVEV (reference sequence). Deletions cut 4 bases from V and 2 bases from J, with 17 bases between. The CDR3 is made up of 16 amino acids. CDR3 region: CASSYRAPPINTEAFF. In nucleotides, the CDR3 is TGTGCCAGCAGTTACAGGGCACCCCCGATAAACACTGAAGCTTTCTTT.

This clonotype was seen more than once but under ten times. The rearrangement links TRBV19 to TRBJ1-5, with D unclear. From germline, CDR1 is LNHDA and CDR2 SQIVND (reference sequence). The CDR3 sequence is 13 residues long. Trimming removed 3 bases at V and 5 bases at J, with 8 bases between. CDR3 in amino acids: CASSIPGDQPQHF. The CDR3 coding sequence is TGTGCCAGTAGTATCCCCGGAGATCAGCCCCAGCATTTT.

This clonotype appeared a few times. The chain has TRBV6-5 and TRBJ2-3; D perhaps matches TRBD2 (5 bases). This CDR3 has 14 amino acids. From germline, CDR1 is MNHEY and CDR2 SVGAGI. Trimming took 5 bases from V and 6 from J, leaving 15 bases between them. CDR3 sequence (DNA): TGTGCCAGCAGTCCTCAATTTGGGGAGGATACGCAGTATTTT. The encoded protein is CASSPQFGEDTQYF.

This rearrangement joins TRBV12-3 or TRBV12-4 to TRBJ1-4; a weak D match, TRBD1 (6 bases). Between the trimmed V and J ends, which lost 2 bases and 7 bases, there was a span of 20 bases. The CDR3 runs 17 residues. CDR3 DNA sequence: TGTGCCAGCAGTTTAAGTCAGTCAAGGGGGTCAGGTGAAAAACTGTTTTTT. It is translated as CASSLSQSRGSGEKLFF.

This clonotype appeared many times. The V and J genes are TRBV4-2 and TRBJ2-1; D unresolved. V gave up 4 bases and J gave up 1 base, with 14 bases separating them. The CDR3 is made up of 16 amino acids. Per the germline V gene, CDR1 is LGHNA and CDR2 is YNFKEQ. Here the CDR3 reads CASSPYSSVSYNEQFF. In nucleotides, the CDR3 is TGTGCCAGCAGCCCCTACTCCAGTGTATCCTACAATGAGCAGTTCTTC.

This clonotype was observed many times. CDR3 amino acids: CASSLGQGAQPQHF. CDR3 nucleotides: TGTGCCAGCAGCCTAGGACAGGGGGCTCAGCCCCAGCATTTT. This sequence joins TRBV7-8 and TRBJ1-5; 11 nucleotides line up with TRBD1. Germline V lookup: CDR1 SGHVS, CDR2 FQNEAQ. The CDR3 runs 14 residues. After removal of 5 bases from V and 6 bases from J, the junction contained 3 bases not matched to a gene.

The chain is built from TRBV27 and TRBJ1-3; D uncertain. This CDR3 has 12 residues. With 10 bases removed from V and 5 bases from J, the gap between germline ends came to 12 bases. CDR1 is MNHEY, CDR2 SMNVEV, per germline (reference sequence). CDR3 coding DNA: TGTGCCACCGTTTCATCCAGAAACACCATATATTTT. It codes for CATVSSRNTIYF.